This T cell receptor beta chain emerged from a study of Ad26.COV2.S vaccination and SARS-CoV-2 variants. Study-level findings and limits: CD8+ and CD4+ T cells specific for spike reportedly responded with substantial breadth after vaccination.

Turning to this clone: The antigen is unknown.

The assay was immunoSEQ multiplex PCR, and TCRdb's table has in-frame clones only and misses some. Of about 380,000 clones listed, around four fifths are singletons. The trim removed 3 bases at V and 2 bases at J, leaving 2 bases unmatched. Germline V gives CDR1 SGHTA, CDR2 FQGTGA. The CDR3 extends over 16 amino acids. Treatment described: approximately 18 received Ad26.COV2.S at low or high dose, single or two shots; five or six received placebo; per-sample allocation not given. Specimen acquisition occurred on day 63 following the initial vaccine or placebo injection. This receptor was identified in a person between 18 and 65 years old who received the Ad26.COV2.S COVID-19 vaccine or a placebo. The chain recombines TRBV7-3 with TRBJ2-6, with TRBD1 matching 9 bases. This sample comprised peripheral blood, obtained in a trial of Ad26.COV2.S vaccine versus placebo. The CDR3 DNA reads as TGTGCCAGCAGCTTCGGGACAGGGCCTGGGGCCAACGTCCTGACTTTC. Protein product: CASSFGTGPGANVLTF.